This T cell receptor (beta chain) was sequenced for a study of blood T cells in healthy people across ages (dated by TCRdb to between 2014 and 2017). Some background on the complete study: Template switching captured roughly one uniquely barcoded TCR beta cDNA molecule per two T cells in model experiments. To avoid experimental bias, donors of different ages were randomly spread across the sequencing lanes. For two donors (one aged 18 to 30 and one aged 80 or older), the study analyzed two additional independent replicas of 1 million unique cDNA reads from the same blood draw. Age-related changes in TCR beta repertoire diversity were measured in the study by deep sequencing normalized with unique cDNA molecular identifiers. Donors were grouped into four age groups: young (average roughly 17 years), middle-aged (approximately 41), aged (about 60) and long-lived (around 80). What the research found in general, with its limitations: Because profiling used bulk unsorted PBMCs, naive and antigen-experienced compartments could not be compared conclusively. A strong correlation was found between observed TCR beta diversity and the percentage of naive T cells measured by flow cytometry. Estimates of total diversity based on one million sequenced T cells were regarded as lower bounds and as underestimates. The CMV infection status of donors was not known, potentially confounding age-related changes in expanded clonotypes. As age increased, observed TCR beta diversity per million T cells dropped in a roughly linear way, and a significant reduction was already evident by age 40. Compared with the aged group, more naive CD4+ T cells, fewer expanded clones and increased TCR diversity were shown by the long-lived group, suggesting age selection.

Turning to this clonotype: It lacks a known antigen. No much larger clonotype is one base removed from it; base qualities were not supplied.

The germline V gene gives CDR1 as SGHTA and CDR2 as FQGTGA. Germline trimming: 2 bases from V, 1 base from J; junction bases outside gene matches: 1. Its CDR3 holds 14 amino acids, cysteine through phenylalanine. The kept DNA is CDR3 alone, 42 bases in frame from the first base. Systemically healthy Caucasian individuals from Russia, 39 in total and aged roughly 6 to 100 years, were included as donors. Each donor gave ten milliliters of peripheral blood, collected into EDTA-treated Vacutainer tubes. PBMCs were isolated by Ficoll-Paque density-gradient centrifugation, with at least 6.5 million obtained per sample. Trizol reagent was used to extract total RNA from the PBMCs, yielding at least 6 micrograms per sample. For every donor, flow cytometry on a PBMC aliquot measured the percentage of naive CD45RAhigh/CD27high T cells. The receptor library was made with 5' RACE. Sequencing was performed on an Illumina HiSeq 2500. A second PCR of roughly 7 to 11 cycles was performed with a sample-barcoded 5' primer and a J-beta primer mix. Each TCR beta cDNA molecule received a unique molecular identifier from a template-switch 5' adaptor carrying 12 random nucleotides. Each sample yielded at least 3 million CDR3-containing paired-end reads. All of the RNA was converted into first-strand cDNA using the Mint cDNA synthesis kit, with a TRBC-specific oligonucleotide serving as the primer. Following uracil-DNA glycosylase treatment, all cDNA underwent a first 18-cycle PCR with the universal primers M1SS and BC2_uni_R. The source study handled its data this way. Normalization of each sample was performed by random selection of 1 million high-quality reads, each carrying a distinct molecular identifier. Instead of being binned into consensus sequences, reads that shared molecular identifiers were thrown out. MiTCR, run with a Q25 quality threshold and the strictest error-elimination algorithm, handled CDR3 identification, clonotype clustering and error correction. A nonparametric unseen species model with Euler transformation was used to estimate lower-bound total TCR beta diversity. Starting from the raw public reads, TCRdb applied fastp trimming at Q25, assembled clones with MiXCR and retained in-frame beta chains. Rows are unified per CDR3 protein, each entry keeping the most common DNA and genes. The V and J calls come from TCRdb's annotation, not from the publication. The table for this sample lists about 600,000 distinct CDR3 sequences; 45% to 55% of them were counted only once. The ten largest make up around 24% of the sample.

Here the chain combines TRBV7-3 and TRBJ1-2, and 7 junction bases match TRBD1. This clonotype was sampled from a man at least 80 years old in good health. The sample consisted of blood. The bases are TGTGCCAGCAGCTTAGGGACAGATAACTATGGCTACACCTTC. Protein translation: CASSLGTDNYGYTF.